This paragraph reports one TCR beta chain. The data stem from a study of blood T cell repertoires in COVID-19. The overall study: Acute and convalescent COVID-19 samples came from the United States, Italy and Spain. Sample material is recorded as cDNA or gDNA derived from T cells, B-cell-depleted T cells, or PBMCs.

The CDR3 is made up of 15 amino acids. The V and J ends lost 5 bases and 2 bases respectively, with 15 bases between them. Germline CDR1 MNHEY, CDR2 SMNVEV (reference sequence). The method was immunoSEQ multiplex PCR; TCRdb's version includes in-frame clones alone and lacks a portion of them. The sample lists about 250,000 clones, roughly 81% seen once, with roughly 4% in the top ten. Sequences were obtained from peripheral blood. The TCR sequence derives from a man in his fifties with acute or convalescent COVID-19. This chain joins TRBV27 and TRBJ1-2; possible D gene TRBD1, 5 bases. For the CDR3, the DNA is TGTGCCAGCAGTCAGTCAGGGTTTAGCAACTATGGCTACACCTTC. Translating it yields CASSQSGFSNYGYTF.